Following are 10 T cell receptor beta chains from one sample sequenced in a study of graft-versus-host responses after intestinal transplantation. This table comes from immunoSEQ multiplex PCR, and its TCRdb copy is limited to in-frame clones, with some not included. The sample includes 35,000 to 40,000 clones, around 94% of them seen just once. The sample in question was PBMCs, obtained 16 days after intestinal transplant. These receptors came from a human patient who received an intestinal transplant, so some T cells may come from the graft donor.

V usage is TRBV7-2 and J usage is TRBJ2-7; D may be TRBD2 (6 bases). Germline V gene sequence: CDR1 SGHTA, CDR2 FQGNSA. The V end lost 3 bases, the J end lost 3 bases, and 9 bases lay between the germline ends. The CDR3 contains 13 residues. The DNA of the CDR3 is TGTGCCAGCAGCTTCGGGGGTGGCTACGAGCAGTACTTC. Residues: CASSFGGGYEQYF.

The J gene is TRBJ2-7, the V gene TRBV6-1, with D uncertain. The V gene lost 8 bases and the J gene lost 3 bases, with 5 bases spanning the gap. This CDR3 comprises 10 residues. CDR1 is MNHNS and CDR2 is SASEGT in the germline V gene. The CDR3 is CASRSYEQYF. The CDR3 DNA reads TGTGCCAGCCGAAGCTACGAGCAGTACTTC.

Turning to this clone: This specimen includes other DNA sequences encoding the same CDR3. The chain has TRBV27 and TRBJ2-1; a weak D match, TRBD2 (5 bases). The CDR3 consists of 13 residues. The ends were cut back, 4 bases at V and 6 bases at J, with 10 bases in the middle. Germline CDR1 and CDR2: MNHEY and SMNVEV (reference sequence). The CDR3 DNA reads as TGTGCCAGCAGTTCTGGGAGTCGCAATGAGCAGTTCTTC. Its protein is CASSSGSRNEQFF.

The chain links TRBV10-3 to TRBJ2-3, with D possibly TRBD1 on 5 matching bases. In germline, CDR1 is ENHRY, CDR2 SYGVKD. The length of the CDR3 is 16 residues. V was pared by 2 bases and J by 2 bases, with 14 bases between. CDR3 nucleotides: TGTGCCATCAGTGAGCGCAGGGCCGAGTTCACAGATACGCAGTATTTT. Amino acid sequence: CAISERRAEFTDTQYF.

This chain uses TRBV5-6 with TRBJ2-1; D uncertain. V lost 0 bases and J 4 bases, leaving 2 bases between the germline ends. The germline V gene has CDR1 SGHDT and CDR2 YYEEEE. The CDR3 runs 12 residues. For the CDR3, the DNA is TGTGCCAGCAGCTTGGTGTACAATGAGCAGTTCTTC. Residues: CASSLVYNEQFF.

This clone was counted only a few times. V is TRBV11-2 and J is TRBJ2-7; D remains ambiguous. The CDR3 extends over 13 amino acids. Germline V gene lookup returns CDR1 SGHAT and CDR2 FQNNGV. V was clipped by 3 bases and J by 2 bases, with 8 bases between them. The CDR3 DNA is TGTGCCAGCAGCTTCCATCTCGCCTACGAGCAGTACTTC. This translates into CASSFHLAYEQYF.

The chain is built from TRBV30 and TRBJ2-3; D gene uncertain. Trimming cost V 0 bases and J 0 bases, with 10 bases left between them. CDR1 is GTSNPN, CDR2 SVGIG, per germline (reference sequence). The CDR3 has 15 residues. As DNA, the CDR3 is TGTGCCTGGAGTGTAATGGCTGCCAGCACAGATACGCAGTATTTT. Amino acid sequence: CAWSVMAASTDTQYF.

The CDR3 spells CASSKGVIGANVLTF. CDR3 DNA: TGTGCCAGCAGTAAGGGGGTTATCGGGGCCAACGTCCTGACTTTC. J is TRBJ2-6 and V is TRBV6-6; TRBD1 is a possible D gene (6 bases). V gave up 5 bases and J gave up 4 bases, with 12 bases separating them. CDR1 is MNHNY and CDR2 is SVGAGI in the germline V gene (reference sequence). The CDR3 sequence is 15 residues long.

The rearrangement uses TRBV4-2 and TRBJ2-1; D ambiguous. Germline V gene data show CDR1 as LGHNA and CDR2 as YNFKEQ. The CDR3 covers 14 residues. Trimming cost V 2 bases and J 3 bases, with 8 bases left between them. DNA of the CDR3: TGTGCCAGCAGCCAAAGCGTTGTCTACAATGAGCAGTTCTTC. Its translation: CASSQSVVYNEQFF.

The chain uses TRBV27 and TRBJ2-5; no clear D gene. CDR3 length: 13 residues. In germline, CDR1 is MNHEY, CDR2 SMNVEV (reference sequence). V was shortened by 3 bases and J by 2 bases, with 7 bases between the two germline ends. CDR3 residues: CASSFYSQETQYF. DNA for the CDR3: TGTGCCAGCAGTTTCTACAGTCAAGAGACCCAGTACTTC.